This T cell receptor beta chain was sequenced for a study of CD8 T cells in Susac syndrome. RNA was extracted with the RNeasy kit, and a quantity of roughly 0.45 to 1 ug was reverse transcribed using random hexamers. In TCRdb, the immunoSEQ multiplex PCR reads were re-called with MiXCR into one record per CDR3 protein. The sample includes about 210,000 distinct CDR3 sequences, just under 95% of them seen just once. The authors sequenced TCR beta from blood CD8+ and CD4+ T cells. TEMRA cells were FACS-enriched, and CD8+ and CD4+ T cells were isolated negatively. The CDR3 has 15 amino acids. CDR1 is DFQATT and CDR2 is SNEGSKA in the germline V gene (reference sequence). The V gene end was trimmed by 3 bases and the J gene end by 0 bases; junction bases not matched to a gene: 4.

Sample: CD4+ T cells from PBMCs. The genes are TRBV20-1 and TRBJ2-1, with 8 nucleotides matching TRBD2. This receptor was taken from a human donor with multiple sclerosis. This chain's CDR3 is CSARKRGSSYNEQFF. CDR3 nucleotide sequence: TGCAGTGCTAGGAAGCGGGGGAGCTCCTACAATGAGCAGTTCTTC.